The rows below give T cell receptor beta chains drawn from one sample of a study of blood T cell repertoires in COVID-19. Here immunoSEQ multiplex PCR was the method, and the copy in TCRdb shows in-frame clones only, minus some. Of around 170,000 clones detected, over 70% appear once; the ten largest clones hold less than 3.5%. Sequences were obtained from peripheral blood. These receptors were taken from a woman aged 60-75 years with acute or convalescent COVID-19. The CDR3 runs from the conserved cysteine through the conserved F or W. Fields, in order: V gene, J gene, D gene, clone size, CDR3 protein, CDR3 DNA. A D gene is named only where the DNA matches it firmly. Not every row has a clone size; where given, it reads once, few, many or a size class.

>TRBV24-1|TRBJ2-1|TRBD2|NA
CATSGTSGGDGYRNEQFF
TGTGCCACCAGCGGGACTAGCGGGGGGGACGGGTATCGAAATGAGCAGTTCTTC
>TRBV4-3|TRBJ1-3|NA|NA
CASSQAPPGGSSGNTIYF
TGCGCCAGCAGCCAAGCCCCGCCGGGGGGCTCCTCTGGAAACACCATATATTTT
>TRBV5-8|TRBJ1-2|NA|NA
CASSKDRDYGYTF
TGTGCCAGCAGCAAGGACAGAGACTATGGCTACACCTTC
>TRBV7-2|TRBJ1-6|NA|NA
CASSSRRGDSPLHF
TGTGCCAGCAGCTCCCGCAGGGGTGATTCACCCCTCCACTTT
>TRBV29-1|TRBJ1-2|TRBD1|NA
CSDSRGLNYGYTF
TGCAGCGATTCCAGGGGGTTGAACTATGGCTACACCTTC
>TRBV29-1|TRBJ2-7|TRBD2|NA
CSVVGSRDYSSYEQYF
TGCAGCGTTGTGGGATCCCGGGACTATAGCTCCTACGAGCAGTACTTC
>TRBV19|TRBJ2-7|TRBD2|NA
CASSIVAGGNEQYF
TGTGCCAGTAGTATTGTAGCGGGGGGTAACGAGCAGTACTTC
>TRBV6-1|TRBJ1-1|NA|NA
CASSEEGSVTEAFF
TGTGCCAGCAGTGAGGAGGGGAGCGTGACTGAAGCTTTCTTT
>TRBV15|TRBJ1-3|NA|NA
CATSREQGRTIYF
TGTGCCACCAGCAGAGAGCAGGGCCGCACCATATATTTT
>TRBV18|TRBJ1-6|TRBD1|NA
CASSPTGERSPLHF
TGTGCCAGCTCACCGACAGGGGAACGGTCACCCCTCCACTTT
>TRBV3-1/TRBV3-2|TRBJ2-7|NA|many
CASSQDKGQPAYEQYF
TGTGCCAGCAGCCAAGATAAAGGACAGCCGGCCTACGAGCAGTACTTC
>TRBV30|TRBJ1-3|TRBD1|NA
CAWRNRGVGNTIYF
TGTGCCTGGAGAAACAGGGGAGTTGGAAACACCATATATTTT